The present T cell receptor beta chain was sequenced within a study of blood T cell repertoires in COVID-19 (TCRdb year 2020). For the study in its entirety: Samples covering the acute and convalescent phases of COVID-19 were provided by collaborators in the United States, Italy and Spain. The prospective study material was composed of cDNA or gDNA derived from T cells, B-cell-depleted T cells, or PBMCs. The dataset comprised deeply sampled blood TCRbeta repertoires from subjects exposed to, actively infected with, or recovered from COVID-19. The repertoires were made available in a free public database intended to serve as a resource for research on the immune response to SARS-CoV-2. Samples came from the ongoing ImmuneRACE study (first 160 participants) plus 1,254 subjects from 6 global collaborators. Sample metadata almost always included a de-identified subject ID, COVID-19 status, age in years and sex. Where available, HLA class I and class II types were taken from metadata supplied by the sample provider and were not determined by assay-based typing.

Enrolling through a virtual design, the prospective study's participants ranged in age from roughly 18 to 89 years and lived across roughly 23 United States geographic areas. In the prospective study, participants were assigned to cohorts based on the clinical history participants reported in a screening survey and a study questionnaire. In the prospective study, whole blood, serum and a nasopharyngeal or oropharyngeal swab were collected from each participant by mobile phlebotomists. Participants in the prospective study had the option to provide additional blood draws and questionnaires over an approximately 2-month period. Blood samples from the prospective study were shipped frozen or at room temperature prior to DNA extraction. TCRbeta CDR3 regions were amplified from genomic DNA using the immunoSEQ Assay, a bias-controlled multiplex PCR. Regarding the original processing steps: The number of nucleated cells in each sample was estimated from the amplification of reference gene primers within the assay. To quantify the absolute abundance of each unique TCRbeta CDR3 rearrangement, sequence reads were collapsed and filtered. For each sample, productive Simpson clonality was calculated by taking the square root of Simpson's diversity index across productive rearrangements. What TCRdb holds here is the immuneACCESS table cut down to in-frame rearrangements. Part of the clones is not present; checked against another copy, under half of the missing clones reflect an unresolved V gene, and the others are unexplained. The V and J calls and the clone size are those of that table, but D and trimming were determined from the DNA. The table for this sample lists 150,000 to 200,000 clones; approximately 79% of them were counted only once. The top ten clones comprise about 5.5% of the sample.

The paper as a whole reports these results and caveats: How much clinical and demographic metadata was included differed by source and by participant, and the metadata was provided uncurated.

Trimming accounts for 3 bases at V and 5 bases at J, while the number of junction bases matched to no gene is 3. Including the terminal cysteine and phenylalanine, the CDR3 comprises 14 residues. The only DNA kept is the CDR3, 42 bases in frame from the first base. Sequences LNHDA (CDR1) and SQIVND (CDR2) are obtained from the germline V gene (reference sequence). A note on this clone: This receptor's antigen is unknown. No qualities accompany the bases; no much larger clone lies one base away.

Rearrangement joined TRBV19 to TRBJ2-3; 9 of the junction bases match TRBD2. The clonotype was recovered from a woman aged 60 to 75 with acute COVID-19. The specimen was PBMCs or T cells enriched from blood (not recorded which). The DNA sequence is TGTGCCAGTAGTATGGGCGGGGGGGGAGATACGCAGTATTTT. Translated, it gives CASSMGGGGDTQYF. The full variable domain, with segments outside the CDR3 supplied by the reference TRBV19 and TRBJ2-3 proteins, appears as DGGITQSPKYLFRKEGQNVTLSCEQNLNHDAMYWYRQDPGQGLRLIYYSQIVNDFQKGDIAEGYSVSREKKESFPLTVTSAQKNPTAFYLCASSMGGGGDTQYFGPGTRLTVL.